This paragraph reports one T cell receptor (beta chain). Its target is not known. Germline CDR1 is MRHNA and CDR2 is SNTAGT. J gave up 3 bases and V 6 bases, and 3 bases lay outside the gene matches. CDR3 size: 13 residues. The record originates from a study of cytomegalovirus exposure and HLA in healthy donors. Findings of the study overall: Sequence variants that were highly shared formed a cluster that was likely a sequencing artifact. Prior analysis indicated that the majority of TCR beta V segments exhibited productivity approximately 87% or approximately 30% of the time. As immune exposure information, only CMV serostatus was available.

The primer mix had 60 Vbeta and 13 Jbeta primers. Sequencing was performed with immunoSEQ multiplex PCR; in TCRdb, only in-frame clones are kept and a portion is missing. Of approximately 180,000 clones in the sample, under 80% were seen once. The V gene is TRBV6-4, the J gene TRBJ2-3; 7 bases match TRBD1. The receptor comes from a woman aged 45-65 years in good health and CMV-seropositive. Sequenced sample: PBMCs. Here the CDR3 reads CASSQGETDTQYF. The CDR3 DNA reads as TGTGCCAGCAGCCAGGGGGAGACAGATACGCAGTATTTT.